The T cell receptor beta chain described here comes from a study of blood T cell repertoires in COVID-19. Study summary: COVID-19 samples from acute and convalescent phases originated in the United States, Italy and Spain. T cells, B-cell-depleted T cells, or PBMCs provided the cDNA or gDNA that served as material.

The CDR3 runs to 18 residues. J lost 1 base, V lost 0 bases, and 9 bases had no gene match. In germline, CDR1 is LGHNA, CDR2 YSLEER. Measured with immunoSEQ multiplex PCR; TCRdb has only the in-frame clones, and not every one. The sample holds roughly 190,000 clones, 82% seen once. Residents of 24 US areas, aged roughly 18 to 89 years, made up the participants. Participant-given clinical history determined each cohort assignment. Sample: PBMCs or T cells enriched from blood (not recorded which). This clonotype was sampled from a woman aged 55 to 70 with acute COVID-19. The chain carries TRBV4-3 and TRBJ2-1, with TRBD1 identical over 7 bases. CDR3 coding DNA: TGCGCCAGCAGCCAAGATAATGTAGAACAGGGGTCCTACAATGAGCAGTTCTTC. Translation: CASSQDNVEQGSYNEQFF.